What follows are 21 T cell receptor beta chains derived from one specimen sequenced in a study of blood T cell repertoires in COVID-19. Produced via immunoSEQ multiplex PCR; TCRdb's table is partial and in-frame only. Found here are about 240,000 clones, more than 85% of them singletons; the top ten hold more than 6.5%. Sequenced material: peripheral blood. The receptor set was obtained from a woman in her seventies with active or convalescent COVID-19.

The chain links TRBV5-5 to TRBJ1-1; no clear D. The CDR3 spans 15 residues. From germline, CDR1 is SGHKS and CDR2 YYEKEE (reference sequence). The ends were cut back, 6 bases at V and 0 bases at J, with 15 bases in the middle. CDR3 residues: CASTPLVSLNTEAFF. The CDR3 DNA follows: TGTGCCAGCACCCCCCTCGTTAGCCTGAACACTGAAGCTTTCTTT. The entire variable domain, with the rest obtained from reference TRBV5-5 and TRBJ1-1, is as follows: DAGVTQSPTHLIKTRGQQVTLRCSPISGHKSVSWYQQVLGQGPQFIFQYYEKEERGRGNFPDRFSARQFPNYSSELNVNALLLGDSALYLCASTPLVSLNTEAFFGQGTRLTVV.

This chain connects TRBV21-1 to TRBJ2-7; the tabulated D call, TRBD2, remains unverified against the DNA. TRBV21-1 is tagged as a pseudogene. The CDR3 is 15 residues long. The CDR3 DNA is TGTGCCAGCAGCTGGACTAGCGGGGACTCCTACGAGCAGTACTTC. Translated, it gives CASSWTSGDSYEQYF.

The chain carries TRBV9 and TRBJ2-5; 7 positions agree with TRBD1. V shed 4 bases, J shed 5 bases, and the junction held 14 bases outside the gene matches. Germline lookup yields CDR1 SGDLS and CDR2 YYNGEE. This CDR3 has 16 residues. The CDR3 nucleotides are TGTGCCAGCAGCCTCGCTCGACAGGGCGGTGGGGAGACCCAGTACTTC. It codes for CASSLARQGGGETQYF.

The chain combines TRBV18 with TRBJ2-3; D not resolved. Deletions cut 4 bases from V and 0 bases from J, with 8 bases between. Looked up from germline, CDR1 is KGHSH and CDR2 is LQKENI. The CDR3 has 14 residues. CDR3 DNA: TGTGCCAGCTCACTCGCAGGAAGCACAGATACGCAGTATTTT. Amino acids: CASSLAGSTDTQYF.

This clone was seen a handful of times. The J gene is TRBJ1-2, the V gene TRBV25-1; no clear D gene. The CDR3 sequence is 13 residues long. Germline values: CDR1 MGHDK, CDR2 SYGVNS. Trimming pared 4 bases from V and 5 bases from J, leaving 11 bases between. The CDR3 protein is CASSVSGGYGYTF. The DNA for the CDR3 is TGTGCCAGCAGTGTCTCGGGAGGGTATGGCTACACCTTC.

This chain joins TRBV6-5 and TRBJ1-1; 7 bases agree with TRBD1. The CDR3 is 13 amino acids. CDR1 MNHEY and CDR2 SVGAGI come from the germline V gene. The junction had 7 bases not matched to a gene; V was cut back by 5 bases and J by 7 bases. This chain's CDR3 is CASSPRGLDEAFF. CDR3 DNA: TGTGCCAGCAGTCCGAGGGGGCTCGATGAAGCTTTCTTT.

V usage is TRBV7-8 and J usage is TRBJ1-1, with 8 positions matching TRBD1. V dropped 3 bases and J dropped 3; count of bases not matched to a gene: 3. In germline, CDR1 is SGHVS, CDR2 FQNEAQ. This CDR3 is 14 amino acids long. CDR3 in DNA: TGTGCCAGCAGCTTTGGACAGGGCCACACTGAAGCTTTCTTT. The encoded protein is CASSFGQGHTEAFF.

This clone was detected once. The J gene is TRBJ2-3, the V gene TRBV6-5; 12 bases map to TRBD2. The trim removed 6 bases at V and 5 bases at J, leaving 6 bases unmatched. Germline V gene lookup returns CDR1 MNHEY and CDR2 SVGAGI. This CDR3 is 15 amino acids long. The CDR3 is CASRLAGGGGDTQYF. The CDR3 bases are TGTGCCAGCAGACTAGCGGGGGGAGGGGGAGATACGCAGTATTTT.

V usage is TRBV5-4 and J usage is TRBJ1-3, with D maybe TRBD1 (6 bases). The V gene's germline CDR1 is SGHNT and CDR2 YYREEE (reference sequence). The CDR3 has 17 amino acids. The ends were cut back, 1 base at V and 0 bases at J, with 14 bases in the middle. Here the CDR3 reads CASSLPPPGDSGNTIYF. CDR3 nucleotide sequence: TGTGCCAGCAGCTTGCCCCCCCCAGGGGACTCTGGAAACACCATATATTTT.

V gene TRBV3-1 (or the pseudogene TRBV3-2) combines with J gene TRBJ2-7, with D perhaps matching TRBD1 (6 bases). V shed 4 bases and J shed 5 bases, with 12 bases lying between them. The germline V gene has CDR1 LGHDT and CDR2 YNNKEL (reference sequence). The CDR3 is 13 amino acids. The chain's CDR3 is CASSPQGSNEQYF. The DNA for the CDR3 is TGTGCCAGCAGCCCTCAGGGGTCCAACGAGCAGTACTTC.

The V call is TRBV19, the J call TRBJ1-5; D is possibly TRBD1 (5 bases). The CDR3 spans 16 residues. Germline CDR1 and CDR2: LNHDA and SQIVND (reference sequence). The V gene lost 2 bases and the J gene lost 1 base, with 12 bases spanning the gap. DNA of the CDR3: TGTGCCAGTAGTATACGGGGGAGATCGAGCAATCAGCCCCAGCATTTT. Protein: CASSIRGRSSNQPQHF.

The V call is TRBV4-1, the J call TRBJ1-1; D unclear. The CDR3 loop spans 12 amino acids. V was clipped by 6 bases and J by 8 bases, with 13 bases between them. Germline V gene lookup returns CDR1 MGHRA and CDR2 YSYEKL. CDR3 nucleotide sequence: TGCGCCAGCAGTTCTTACGCCAGGGAAGCTTTCTTT. It encodes CASSSYAREAFF.

The chain carries TRBV19 and TRBJ1-1; no firm D call. The V gene lost 5 bases and the J gene lost 7 bases, with 14 bases spanning the gap. The CDR3 totals 13 residues. The V gene's germline CDR1 is LNHDA and CDR2 SQIVND (reference sequence). The CDR3: CASSPGDEGEAFF. CDR3 nucleotides: TGTGCCAGTAGTCCCGGGGATGAGGGTGAAGCTTTCTTT.

This clone was counted a few times. The V gene is TRBV9, the J gene TRBJ2-7; 9 nucleotides match TRBD2. Losses at the gene ends were 0 bases for V and 2 bases for J; bases not matched to a gene: 15. The CDR3 contains 19 residues. Per germline, CDR1 SGDLS and CDR2 YYNGEE. In DNA, the CDR3 is TGTGCCAGCAGCGTAGACGATAGCGGGGGAGCTAGTCCCCCCTACGAGCAGTACTTC. Translating gives CASSVDDSGGASPPYEQYF.

V and J are TRBV5-1 and TRBJ1-2; a weak D match, TRBD1 (5 bases). V lost 7 bases, J lost 4 bases, and 17 bases lay in between. CDR3 length: 14 residues. Germline lookup yields CDR1 SGHRS and CDR2 YFSETQ. CDR3 coding DNA: TGCGCCAGCCGCGCTGAGTGGGGGGGCTATGGCTACACCTTC. Amino acid sequence: CASRAEWGGYGYTF.

Written as DNA, the CDR3 is TGTGCCAGTAGACGGGACAGGGCCGCCGGGGAGCTGTTTTTT. This gives the protein CASRRDRAAGELFF. The rearrangement links TRBV19 to TRBJ2-2, with 9 bases that match TRBD1. The V segment lost 6 bases and the J segment 6 bases; nucleotides outside the gene matches: 5. There are 14 residues in the CDR3. Germline CDR1 reads LNHDA; CDR2 reads SQIVND (reference sequence). Full variable domain (remainder filled in from reference TRBV19 and TRBJ2-2): DGGITQSPKYLFRKEGQNVTLSCEQNLNHDAMYWYRQDPGQGLRLIYYSQIVNDFQKGDIAEGYSVSREKKESFPLTVTSAQKNPTAFYLCASRRDRAAGELFFGEGSRLTVL.

This clone showed up just a few times. The gene calls are TRBV5-1 and TRBJ2-5; 8 nucleotides line up with TRBD2. CDR3 length equals 16 residues. V gave up 0 bases and J gave up 4 bases; unmatched junction bases: 8. Per the germline V gene, CDR1 is SGHRS and CDR2 is YFSETQ. CDR3 protein: CASSLGLARAGETQYF. The CDR3 nucleotides read TGCGCCAGCAGCTTGGGACTAGCGAGGGCCGGAGAGACCCAGTACTTC.

This clone came up a few times. The rearrangement links TRBV7-8 to TRBJ1-2; D possibly corresponds to TRBD1 (6 bases). Germline-derived CDR1 and CDR2 are SGHVS and FQNEAQ. Trimming stripped 8 bases from V and 4 bases from J, with 8 bases between. The CDR3 length is 11 residues. DNA for the CDR3: TGTGCCAGCCAGGGGCGCTATGGCTACACCTTC. This gives the protein CASQGRYGYTF. The variable domain in full, completed from reference TRBV7-8 and TRBJ1-2, reads GAGVSQSPRYKVAKRGQDVALRCDPISGHVSLFWYQQALGQGPEFLTYFQNEAQLDKSGLPSDRFFAERPEGSVSTLKIQRTQQEDSAVYLCASQGRYGYTFGSGTRLTVV.

This chain links TRBV10-1 with TRBJ2-3; 10 bases map to TRBD2. Germline CDR1 reads WNHNN; CDR2 reads SYGVQD (reference sequence). V trimming: 0 bases; J trimming: 4 bases; junction bases outside the gene matches: 10. The CDR3 runs 18 residues. CDR3 region: CASSESIVLAGVSDTQYF. The DNA for the CDR3 is TGCGCCAGCAGTGAGTCGATAGTTCTAGCGGGGGTTTCAGATACGCAGTATTTT.

The CDR3 is CASSMWGGRVAKNIQYF. The CDR3 nucleotides read TGTGCCAGCAGCATGTGGGGGGGAAGAGTGGCCAAAAACATTCAGTACTTC. This sequence joins TRBV5-8 and TRBJ2-4; 7 bases match TRBD2. The CDR3 loop spans 17 amino acids. Looked up from germline, CDR1 is SGHTS and CDR2 is YDEGEE. V lost 4 bases and J lost 1; bases outside the gene matches: 11.

The V gene is TRBV19, the J gene TRBJ1-1; 8 bases align to TRBD1. Trimming took 2 bases from V and 7 from J; bases not matched to a gene: 3. CDR1 is LNHDA and CDR2 is SQIVND in the germline V gene (reference sequence). CDR3 length: 13 amino acids. The CDR3 protein is CASSIQGAGEAFF. Written as DNA, the CDR3 is TGTGCCAGTAGTATACAGGGGGCGGGTGAAGCTTTCTTT.